This is a list of T cell receptor beta chains from one sample in a study of cytomegalovirus exposure and HLA in healthy donors. Clones were read by immunoSEQ multiplex PCR, and TCRdb kept only the in-frame ones, dropping some. The sample shows 55,000 to 65,000 clones, over 75% of them seen only once. The sequenced material came from PBMCs. All receptors come from a female donor in good health and CMV-seronegative. The conserved cysteine and the conserved F or W are not part of the CDR3 here. Size is omitted from some rows. Given values are once, few, many or a class for expanded clones.

TRBV4-2 . ASSQDEKAGRTPQY
TRBV10-3 . ANSGSSGANVLT
TRBV11-2 . ASSLVTNYGYT
TRBV5-1 . ASSLWGGPYNEQF
TRBV30 . ASFWGLRSGANVLT
TRBV19 few ASRDNRGHTEAF
TRBV10-3 . AITDSSYEQY
TRBV10-3 . AISELRGRRSAGDEQF
TRBV6-5 . ASSYSTGGDQPQH
TRBV27 few ASTPRFLHANTGELF
TRBV5-8 . ASSLTFTQY
TRBV4-3 . ASSQGPGQSYEQY
TRBV7-6 . ASSTWQGTEAF
TRBV13 . ASSLALYRRGGSDTQY
TRBV18 once ASSAGLSGNTIY
TRBV7-2 once ASSRERDRVGGELF
TRBV9 . ASSHGLAGSLEQF
TRBV2 . ARRGGGRGTYEQY
TRBV27 once ASSSPGQGRYGYT
TRBV6-5 . ASSGQVGQGAF
TRBV18 once ASSLTAPSGTYEQY
TRBV6-6 . ASSYGEAYEQY
TRBV9 . ASSARTGNNEQF
TRBV9 . ASSVLRGGGTDTQY
TRBV18 once ASSPKIGGPYWGYT
TRBV5-1 . ASIPGTAQETQY
TRBV10-3 . AIGGTGLGGEQY
TRBV5-8 . ASSLGWAGGAF
TRBV5-5 . ASSPGTGGAYGYT
TRBV9 . ASSEASGGADTQY
TRBV2 . ASSSDSFNYGYT
TRBV7-2 . ASSLEGGTGTGELF
TRBV27 . ASRRQGAGETQY
TRBV11-3 . ASSLDGRSYNEQF
TRBV28 . ASTRGGSYEQY
TRBV16 . ASSHRTGYEQY
TRBV18 . ASSPPSGRQNEQF
TRBV5-8 . ASSFGDRTYGYT
TRBV6-1 . ASSEESSGGYT
TRBV2 few ASSELLLAGATYEQY
TRBV7-9 . ASSLDGVGTGDGYT
TRBV7-9 . ASSGRTGGLNEQF
TRBV28 . ASRESTGLGQY
TRBV11-2 . ASSLDPANSYNEQF
TRBV28 . ASSPQADRVFETQY
TRBV7-9 . ASSANRGREQY
TRBV29-1 . SVLTGTDYEQY
TRBV27 . ASRTIVGSSTDTQY
TRBV6-1 . ASSLDSHTGELF
TRBV9 . ASSVSGGGTQETQY
TRBV27 . ASSFSDSTYEQY
TRBV7-3 . ASSLIGTYRTSYNEQF
TRBV5-1 . ASSDTGQLINEKLS